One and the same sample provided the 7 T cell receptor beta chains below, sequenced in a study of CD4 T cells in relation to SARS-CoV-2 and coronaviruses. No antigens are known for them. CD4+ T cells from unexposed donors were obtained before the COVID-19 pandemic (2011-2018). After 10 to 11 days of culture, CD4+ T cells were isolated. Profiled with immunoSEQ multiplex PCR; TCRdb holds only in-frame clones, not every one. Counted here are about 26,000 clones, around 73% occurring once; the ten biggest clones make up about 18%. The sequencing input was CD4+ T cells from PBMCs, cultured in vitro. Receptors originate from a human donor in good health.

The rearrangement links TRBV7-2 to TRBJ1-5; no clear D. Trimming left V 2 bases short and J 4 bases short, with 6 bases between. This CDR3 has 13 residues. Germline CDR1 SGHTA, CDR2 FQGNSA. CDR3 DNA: TGTGCCAGCAGCTTAAGGGTGAATCAGCCCCAGCATTTT. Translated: CASSLRVNQPQHF.

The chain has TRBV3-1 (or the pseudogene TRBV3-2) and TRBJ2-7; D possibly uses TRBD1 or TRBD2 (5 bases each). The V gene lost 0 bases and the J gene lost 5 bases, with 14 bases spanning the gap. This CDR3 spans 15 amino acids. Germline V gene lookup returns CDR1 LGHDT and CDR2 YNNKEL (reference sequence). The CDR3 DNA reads TGTGCCAGCAGCCAAGAGGGTTGGGGACGACACGAGCAGTACTTC. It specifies CASSQEGWGRHEQYF.

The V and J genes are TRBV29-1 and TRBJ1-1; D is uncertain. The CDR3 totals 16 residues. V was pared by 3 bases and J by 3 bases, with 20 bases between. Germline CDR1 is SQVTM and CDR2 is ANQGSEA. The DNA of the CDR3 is TGCAGCGTTGATATGGGCCCAGGTGGAGGGTACACTGAAGCTTTCTTT. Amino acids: CSVDMGPGGGYTEAFF.

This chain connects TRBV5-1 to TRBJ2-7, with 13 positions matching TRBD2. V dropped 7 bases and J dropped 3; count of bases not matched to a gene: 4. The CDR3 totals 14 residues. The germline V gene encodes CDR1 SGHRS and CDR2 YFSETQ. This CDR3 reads CASGRTSGSYEQYF. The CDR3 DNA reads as TGCGCCAGCGGCCGGACTAGCGGGAGCTACGAGCAGTACTTC.

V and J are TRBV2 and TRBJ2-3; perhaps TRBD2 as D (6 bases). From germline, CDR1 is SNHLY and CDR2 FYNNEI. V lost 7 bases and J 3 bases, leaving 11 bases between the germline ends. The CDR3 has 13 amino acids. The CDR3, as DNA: TGTGCCAGCACTTTGACTAGTACAGATACGCAGTATTTT. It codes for CASTLTSTDTQYF. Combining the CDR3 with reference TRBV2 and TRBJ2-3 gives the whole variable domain EPEVTQTPSHQVTQMGQEVILRCVPISNHLYFYWYRQILGQKVEFLVSFYNNEISEKSEIFDDQFSVERPDGSNFTLKIRSTKLEDSAMYFCASTLTSTDTQYFGPGTRLTVL.

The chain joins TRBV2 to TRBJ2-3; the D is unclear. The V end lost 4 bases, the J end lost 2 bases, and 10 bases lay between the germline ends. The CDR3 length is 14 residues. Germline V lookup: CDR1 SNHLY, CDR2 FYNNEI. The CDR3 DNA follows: TGTGCCAGCAGTGTAGGTTTGATCACAGATACGCAGTATTTT. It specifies CASSVGLITDTQYF.

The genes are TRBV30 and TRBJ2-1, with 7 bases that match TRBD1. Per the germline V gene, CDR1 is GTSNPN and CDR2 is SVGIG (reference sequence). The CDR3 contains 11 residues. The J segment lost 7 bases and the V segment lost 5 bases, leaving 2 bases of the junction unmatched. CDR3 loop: CAWGTANEQFF. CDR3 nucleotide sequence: TGTGCCTGGGGGACAGCTAATGAGCAGTTCTTC.